This T cell receptor beta chain was profiled in a study of cytomegalovirus exposure and HLA in healthy donors. CDR1 and CDR2 from the germline V gene are SGHRS and YFSETQ. V shed 4 bases and J 2 bases; nucleotides not matched to a gene: 5. This CDR3 comprises 14 residues. The PCR was carried out with 60 Vbeta primers and 13 Jbeta primers. Assay: immunoSEQ multiplex PCR; the TCRdb copy retains only in-frame clones and omits some. The table shows fewer than 150,000 clones, with approximately 83% occurring only once. Sequencing was done on a sample of PBMCs. The clonotype was recovered from a man aged 35 to 55 in good health and CMV-seropositive. The rearrangement joins TRBV5-1 to TRBJ2-5; 7 positions agree with TRBD1. CDR3: CASSPGTAQETQYF. In DNA form, the CDR3 reads TGCGCCAGCAGCCCCGGGACAGCACAAGAGACCCAGTACTTC.